The 15 T cell receptor beta chains given below trace back to one sample, sequenced in a study of shared clonotypes between healthy human individuals. Libraries were prepared by immunoSEQ multiplex PCR; TCRdb keeps only in-frame clonotypes and omits some of them. The sample includes a few hundred thousand clones, about 95% of them seen just once. CD45RO-negative, CCR7-selected cells formed the naive CD8 fraction, which excluded terminally differentiated effector memory CD45RA+ cells. Material for sequencing was naive CD8+ T cells sorted from blood. The source is a woman aged 25 to 39 in good health.

The CDR3 spells CASSQRGLAGNMNEQFF. The CDR3 nucleotides are TGTGCCAGCAGCCAGAGAGGACTAGCGGGCAATATGAATGAGCAGTTCTTC. This chain connects TRBV11-2 to TRBJ2-1, with TRBD2 matching over 11 bases. Per the germline V gene, CDR1 is SGHAT and CDR2 is FQNNGV. The CDR3 is 17 residues long. The V segment lost 5 bases and the J segment 7 bases; nucleotides outside the gene matches: 13.

V is TRBV5-6 and J is TRBJ2-2; no firm D call. Germline-derived CDR1 and CDR2 are SGHDT and YYEEEE. With 0 bases removed from V and 9 bases from J, the gap between germline ends came to 6 bases. CDR3 size: 12 residues. For the CDR3, the DNA is TGTGCCAGCAGCTTGGGGTTGCGGGAGCTGTTTTTT. Its protein product is CASSLGLRELFF.

The chain carries TRBV13 and TRBJ1-4; 9 nucleotides match TRBD1. This CDR3 comprises 14 residues. V dropped 5 bases and J dropped 6; count of bases not matched to a gene: 4. Germline-derived CDR1 and CDR2 are PRHDT and FYEKMQ (reference sequence). CDR3 nucleotide sequence: TGTGCCAGCAGCAGGACAGGGGTCGATGAAAAACTGTTTTTT. Protein product: CASSRTGVDEKLFF.

This chain links TRBV29-1 with TRBJ2-7; 9 bases map to TRBD1. The CDR3 loop spans 12 amino acids. The germline V gene encodes CDR1 SQVTM and CDR2 ANQGSEA. The CDR3 sequence is CAPGQGLGRRYF. DNA for the CDR3: TGCGCCCCGGGACAGGGTCTTGGGAGGCGGTACTTC.

The chain employs TRBV13 and TRBJ2-7; 7 nucleotides align to TRBD1. Germline V gene sequence: CDR1 PRHDT, CDR2 FYEKMQ (reference sequence). The CDR3 sequence is 16 residues long. Trimming took 5 bases from V and 3 from J; bases not matched to a gene: 13. In nucleotides, the CDR3 is TGTGCCAGCAGCCTGTTCCGGGACAGCGGCCTCTACGAGCAGTACTTC. Translation: CASSLFRDSGLYEQYF.

The chain recombines TRBV7-9 with TRBJ2-2; D is perhaps TRBD1 or TRBD2 (5 bases each). CDR3 size: 15 residues. Germline V lookup: CDR1 SEHNR, CDR2 FQNEAQ (reference sequence). Trimming removed 0 bases at V and 6 bases at J, with 11 bases between. The CDR3 loop reads CASSLAGESAGELFF. As DNA, the CDR3 is TGTGCCAGCAGCTTAGCAGGGGAGTCCGCCGGGGAGCTGTTTTTT. Together with reference TRBV7-9 and TRBJ2-2, the CDR3 gives the full variable domain: DTGVSQNPRHKITKRGQNVTFRCDPISEHNRLYWYRQTLGQGPEFLTYFQNEAQLEKSRLLSDRFSAERPKGSFSTLEIQRTEQGDSAMYLCASSLAGESAGELFFGEGSRLTVL.

The chain uses TRBV5-5 and TRBJ2-1; D gene ambiguous. This CDR3 has 14 residues. V was clipped by 2 bases and J by 4 bases, with 10 bases between them. Germline V lookup: CDR1 SGHKS, CDR2 YYEKEE (reference sequence). CDR3 nucleotides: TGTGCCAGCAGCTTTATAGCCCATTACAATGAGCAGTTCTTC. Translating gives CASSFIAHYNEQFF.

V is TRBV14 and J is TRBJ2-7; D possibly corresponds to TRBD1 (6 bases). Germline V lookup: CDR1 SGHDN, CDR2 FVKESK. Trimming stripped 1 base from V and 5 bases from J, with 15 bases between. The CDR3 length is 15 residues. The CDR3 sequence: CASSQVAGVFNEQYF. In DNA form, the CDR3 reads TGTGCCAGCAGCCAAGTAGCAGGGGTCTTTAACGAGCAGTACTTC.

The rearrangement joins TRBV9 to TRBJ2-1, with no clear D. The CDR3 is 12 residues long. CDR1 and CDR2 from the germline V gene are SGDLS and YYNGEE. Trimming left V 0 bases short and J 9 bases short, with 7 bases between. The CDR3 protein is CASSVELGEQFF. In DNA, the CDR3 is TGTGCCAGCAGCGTAGAACTGGGTGAGCAGTTCTTC.

The genes are TRBV5-6 and TRBJ1-6; possibly TRBD1 for D (5 bases). Trimming cost V 3 bases and J 12 bases, with 13 bases left between them. Germline V gene lookup returns CDR1 SGHDT and CDR2 YYEEEE. The CDR3 length is 13 residues. CDR3 region: CASSWDSLKPLHF. The CDR3 nucleotides read TGTGCCAGCAGCTGGGACTCCTTAAAACCCCTCCACTTT.

The rearrangement joins TRBV7-9 to TRBJ2-1; D unresolved. Trimming shortened V by 2 bases and J by 2 bases, and 13 bases separated the two germline ends. The germline gives CDR1 SEHNR, CDR2 FQNEAQ (reference sequence). The CDR3 extends over 16 amino acids. CDR3 bases: TGTGCCAGCAGCTTATCGAACGGGCCTCCCTACAATGAGCAGTTCTTC. Protein product: CASSLSNGPPYNEQFF.

A single count supports this clone. The chain carries TRBV28 and TRBJ1-4; TRBD1 matches at 9 bases. The length of the CDR3 is 15 residues. V shed 2 bases and J 10 bases; nucleotides not matched to a gene: 8. CDR1 is MDHEN, CDR2 SYDVKM, per germline. CDR3 amino acids: CASSLPGQGFVKLFF. CDR3 nucleotide sequence: TGTGCCAGCAGTTTACCTGGACAGGGGTTTGTAAAACTGTTTTTT.

The V call is TRBV28, the J call TRBJ1-1, with D perhaps matching TRBD1 (5 bases). CDR1 and CDR2 (germline): MDHEN, SYDVKM. V was trimmed by 1 base and J by 5 bases, leaving 11 bases between them. The CDR3 sequence is 14 residues long. The CDR3 loop is CASSLSAGLTEAFF. Written as DNA, the CDR3 is TGTGCCAGCAGTTTATCTGCAGGGTTGACTGAAGCTTTCTTT.

The V gene is TRBV28, the J gene TRBJ2-1, with a possible D match to TRBD2 (6 bases). Germline V gene data show CDR1 as MDHEN and CDR2 as SYDVKM. The CDR3 length is 13 residues. Trimming took 2 bases from V and 9 from J, leaving 11 bases between them. For the CDR3, the DNA is TGTGCCAGCAGTTTAGGGGGGATGGGTGAGCAGTTCTTC. It translates to CASSLGGMGEQFF.

The chain recombines TRBV10-2 with TRBJ1-2; D remains ambiguous. V was pared by 0 bases and J by 6 bases, with 8 bases between. CDR1 and CDR2 (germline): WSHSY, SAAADI. The CDR3 contains 13 residues. CDR3 bases: TGCGCCAGCAGTGAGTCGGGGTCGGATGGCTACACCTTC. Translation gives CASSESGSDGYTF.